This TCR beta chain was profiled in a study of cytomegalovirus exposure and HLA in healthy donors. Study-wide findings and caveats: One later analysis, an examination of the 100 to 150 validation repertoires, found that first-cohort TCR clusters tended to co-occur in them. Reports described diagnosis of cytomegalovirus status by the classifier as highly specific and sensitive.

Profiled with immunoSEQ multiplex PCR; TCRdb holds only in-frame clones, not every one. The table includes fewer than 400,000 clones, just over 85% detected once. Regarding this clone: The antigen is unknown.

This sequence originates from a woman aged 18-30 years in good health and CMV-seronegative. The sample comprised PBMCs.

The CDR3 spells CASSLNSGTGWGNTIYF. DNA for the CDR3: TGTGCCAGCAGTTTAAATTCAGGGACAGGGTGGGGAAACACCATATATTTT. The V gene is TRBV28, the J gene TRBJ1-3, with TRBD1 identical over 9 bases. Germline V gene sequence: CDR1 MDHEN, CDR2 SYDVKM. The CDR3 has 17 residues. Germline trimming cut 2 bases from V and 4 bases from J; bases unmatched to any gene: 9.